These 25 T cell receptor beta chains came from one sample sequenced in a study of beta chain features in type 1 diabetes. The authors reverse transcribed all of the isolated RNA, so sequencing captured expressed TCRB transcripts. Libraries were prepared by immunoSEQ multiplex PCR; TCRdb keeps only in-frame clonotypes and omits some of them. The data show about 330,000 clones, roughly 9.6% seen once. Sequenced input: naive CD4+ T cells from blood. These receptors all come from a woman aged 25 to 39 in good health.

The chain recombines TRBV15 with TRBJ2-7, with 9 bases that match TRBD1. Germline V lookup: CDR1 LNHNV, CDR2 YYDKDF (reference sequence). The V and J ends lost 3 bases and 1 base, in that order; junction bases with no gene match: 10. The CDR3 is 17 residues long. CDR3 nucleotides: TGTGCCACCAGCAGTGGAGGGGGGGGACAGGGTTCCTACGAGCAGTACTTC. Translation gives CATSSGGGGQGSYEQYF.

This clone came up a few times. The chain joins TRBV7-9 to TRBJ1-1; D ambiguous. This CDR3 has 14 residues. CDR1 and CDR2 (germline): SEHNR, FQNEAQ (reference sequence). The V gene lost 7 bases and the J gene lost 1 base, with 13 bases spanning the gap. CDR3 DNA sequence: TGTGCCAGCACCCCAGCGGTTCAGAACACTGAAGCTTTCTTT. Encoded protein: CASTPAVQNTEAFF.

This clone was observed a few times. The CDR3 DNA sequence: TGTGCCTGGAGTCAGGACAGGGACGGAGAAAAACTGTTTTTT. Its translation is CAWSQDRDGEKLFF. The chain carries TRBV30 and TRBJ1-4, with 8 bases fitting TRBD1. The CDR3 spans 14 residues. Looked up from germline, CDR1 is GTSNPN and CDR2 is SVGIG (reference sequence). The ends lost 2 bases at V and 8 bases at J; junction bases unmatched: 7.

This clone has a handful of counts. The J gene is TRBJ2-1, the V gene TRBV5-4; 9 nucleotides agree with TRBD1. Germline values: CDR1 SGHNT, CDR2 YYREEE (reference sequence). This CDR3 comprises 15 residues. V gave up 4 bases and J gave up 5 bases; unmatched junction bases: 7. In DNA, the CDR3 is TGTGCCAGCAGCCATGGGACAGGGAGGGACAATGAGCAGTTCTTC. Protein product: CASSHGTGRDNEQFF.

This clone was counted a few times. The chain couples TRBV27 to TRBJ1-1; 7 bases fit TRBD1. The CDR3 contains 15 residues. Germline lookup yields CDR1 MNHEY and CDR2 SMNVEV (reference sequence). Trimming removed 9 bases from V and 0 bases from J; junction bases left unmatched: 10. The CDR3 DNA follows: TGTGCCAGTAATCACGACAGGGTCCTGAACACTGAAGCTTTCTTT. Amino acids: CASNHDRVLNTEAFF.

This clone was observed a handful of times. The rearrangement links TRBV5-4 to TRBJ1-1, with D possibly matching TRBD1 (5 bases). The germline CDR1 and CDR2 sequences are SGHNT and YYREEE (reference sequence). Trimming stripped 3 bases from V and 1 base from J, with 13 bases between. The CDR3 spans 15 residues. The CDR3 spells CASSSPGGRNTEAFF. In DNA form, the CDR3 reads TGTGCCAGCAGCTCCCCCGGGGGGAGGAACACTGAAGCTTTCTTT.

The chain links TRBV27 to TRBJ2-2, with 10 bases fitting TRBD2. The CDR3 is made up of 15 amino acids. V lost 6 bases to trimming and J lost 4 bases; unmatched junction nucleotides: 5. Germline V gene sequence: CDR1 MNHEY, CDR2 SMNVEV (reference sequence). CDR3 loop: CASRPGTSVTGELFF. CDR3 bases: TGTGCCAGCAGGCCCGGGACTAGCGTCACCGGGGAGCTGTTTTTT.

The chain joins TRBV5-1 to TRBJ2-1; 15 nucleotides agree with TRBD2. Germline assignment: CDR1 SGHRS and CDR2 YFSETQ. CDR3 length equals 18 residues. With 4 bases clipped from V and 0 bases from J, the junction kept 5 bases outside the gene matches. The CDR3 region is CASSTKGLAGGSYNEQFF. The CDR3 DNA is TGCGCCAGCAGCACGAAGGGACTAGCGGGAGGCTCCTACAATGAGCAGTTCTTC.

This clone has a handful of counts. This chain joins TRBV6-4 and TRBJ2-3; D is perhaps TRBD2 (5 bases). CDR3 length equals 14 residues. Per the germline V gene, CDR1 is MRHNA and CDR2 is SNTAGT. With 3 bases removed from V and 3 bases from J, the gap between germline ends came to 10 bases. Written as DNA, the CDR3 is TGTGCCAGCAGTGAGTTAGCGAGTACAGATACGCAGTATTTT. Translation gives CASSELASTDTQYF.

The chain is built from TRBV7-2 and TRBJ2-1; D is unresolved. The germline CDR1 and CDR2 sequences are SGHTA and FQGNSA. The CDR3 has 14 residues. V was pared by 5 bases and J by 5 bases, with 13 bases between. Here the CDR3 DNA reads TGTGCCAGCAGCCCTAGTGGCACCCACAATGAGCAGTTCTTC. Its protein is CASSPSGTHNEQFF. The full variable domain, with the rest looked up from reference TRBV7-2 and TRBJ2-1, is GAGVSQSPSNKVTEKGKDVELRCDPISGHTALYWYRQSLGQGLEFLIYFQGNSAPDKSGLPSDRFSAERTGGSVSTLTIQRTQQEDSAVYLCASSPSGTHNEQFFGPGTRLTVL.

Here the CDR3 reads CSVRYGNDYGYTF. The CDR3 DNA sequence: TGCAGCGTCCGCTACGGGAATGACTATGGCTACACCTTC. V and J are TRBV29-1 and TRBJ1-2, with no clear D. This CDR3 contains 13 residues. The germline V gene has CDR1 SQVTM and CDR2 ANQGSEA. Between the trimmed V and J ends, which lost 6 bases and 3 bases, there was a span of 14 bases.

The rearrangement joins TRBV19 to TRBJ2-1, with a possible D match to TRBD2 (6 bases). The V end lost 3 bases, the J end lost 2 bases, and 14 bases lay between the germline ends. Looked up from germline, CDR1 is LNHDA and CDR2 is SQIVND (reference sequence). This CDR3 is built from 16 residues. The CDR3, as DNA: TGTGCCAGTAGTATTTGGGCGGGACCAACCTACAATGAGCAGTTCTTC. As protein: CASSIWAGPTYNEQFF.

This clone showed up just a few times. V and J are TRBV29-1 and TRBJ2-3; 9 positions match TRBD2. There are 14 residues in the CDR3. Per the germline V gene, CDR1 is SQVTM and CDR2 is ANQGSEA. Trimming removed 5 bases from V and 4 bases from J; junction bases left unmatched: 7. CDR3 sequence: CSVHAGGPSDTQYF. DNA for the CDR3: TGCAGCGTTCACGCGGGAGGGCCCTCAGATACGCAGTATTTT.

Here the CDR3 reads CASSPQGSGRYNEQFF. In nucleotides, the CDR3 is TGTGCCAGCAGTCCCCAAGGGAGCGGGCGCTACAATGAGCAGTTCTTC. V gene TRBV27 combines with J gene TRBJ2-1; possible D gene TRBD2, 6 bases. This CDR3 spans 16 amino acids. CDR1 and CDR2 (germline): MNHEY, SMNVEV (reference sequence). Between the trimmed V and J ends, which lost 5 bases and 3 bases, there was a span of 17 bases.

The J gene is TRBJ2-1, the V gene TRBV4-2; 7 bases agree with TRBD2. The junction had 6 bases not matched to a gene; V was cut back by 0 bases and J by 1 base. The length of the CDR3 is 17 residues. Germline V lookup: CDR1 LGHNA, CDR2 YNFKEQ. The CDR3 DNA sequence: TGTGCCAGCAGCCAAGATCGGGCGGGAGTATCCTACAATGAGCAGTTCTTC. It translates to CASSQDRAGVSYNEQFF.

For the CDR3, the DNA is TGTGCCAGCAGCTTCGGAAATAGCGGGAGCCCAGATACGCAGTATTTT. This encodes CASSFGNSGSPDTQYF. This chain connects TRBV7-2 to TRBJ2-3, with 9 bases that match TRBD2. Trimming at V came to 3 bases and at J to 4 bases, leaving 8 bases not matched to a gene. CDR1 is SGHTA, CDR2 FQGNSA, per germline. CDR3 length equals 16 residues. Based on the CDR3 plus reference TRBV7-2 and TRBJ2-3, the full variable domain is GAGVSQSPSNKVTEKGKDVELRCDPISGHTALYWYRQSLGQGLEFLIYFQGNSAPDKSGLPSDRFSAERTGGSVSTLTIQRTQQEDSAVYLCASSFGNSGSPDTQYFGPGTRLTVL.

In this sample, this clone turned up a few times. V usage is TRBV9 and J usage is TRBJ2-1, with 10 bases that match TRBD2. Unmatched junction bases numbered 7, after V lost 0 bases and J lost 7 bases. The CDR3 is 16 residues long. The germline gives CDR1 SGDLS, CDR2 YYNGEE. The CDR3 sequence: CASSVGASGRINEQFF. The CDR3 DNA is TGTGCCAGCAGCGTAGGGGCTAGCGGGAGAATAAATGAGCAGTTCTTC.

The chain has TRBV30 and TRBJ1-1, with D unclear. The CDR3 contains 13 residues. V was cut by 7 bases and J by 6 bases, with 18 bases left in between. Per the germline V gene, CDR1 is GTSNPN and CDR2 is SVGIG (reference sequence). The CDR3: CASTNREGSEAFF. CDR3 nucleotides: TGTGCCTCGACTAATCGGGAAGGCTCTGAAGCTTTCTTT.

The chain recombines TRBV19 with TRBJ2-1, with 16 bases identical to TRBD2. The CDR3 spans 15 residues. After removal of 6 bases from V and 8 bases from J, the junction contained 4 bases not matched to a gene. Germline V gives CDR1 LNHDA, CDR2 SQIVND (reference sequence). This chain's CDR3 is CASSGTSGRAHEQFF. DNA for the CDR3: TGTGCCAGTAGCGGGACTAGCGGGAGGGCCCATGAGCAGTTCTTC.

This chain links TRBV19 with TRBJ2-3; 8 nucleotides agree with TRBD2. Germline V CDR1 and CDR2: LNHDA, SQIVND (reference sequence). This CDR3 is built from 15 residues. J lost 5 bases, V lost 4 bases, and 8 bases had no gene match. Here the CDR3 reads CASSTTTSGGDTQYF. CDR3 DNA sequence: TGTGCCAGTAGTACCACCACTAGCGGCGGAGATACGCAGTATTTT.

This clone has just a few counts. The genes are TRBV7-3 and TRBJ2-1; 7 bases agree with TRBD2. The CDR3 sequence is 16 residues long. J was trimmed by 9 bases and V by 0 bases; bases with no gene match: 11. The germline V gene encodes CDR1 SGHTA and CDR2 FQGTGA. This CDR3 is CASSLTLRGSLAEQFF. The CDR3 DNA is TGTGCCAGCAGCTTAACTTTACGCGGGAGTTTGGCTGAGCAGTTCTTC.

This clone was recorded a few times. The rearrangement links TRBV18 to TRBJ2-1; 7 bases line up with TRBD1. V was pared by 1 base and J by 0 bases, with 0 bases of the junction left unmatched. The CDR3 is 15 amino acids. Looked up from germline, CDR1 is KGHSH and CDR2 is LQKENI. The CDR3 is CASSPRDSSYNEQFF. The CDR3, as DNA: TGTGCCAGCTCACCACGGGACAGCTCCTACAATGAGCAGTTCTTC.

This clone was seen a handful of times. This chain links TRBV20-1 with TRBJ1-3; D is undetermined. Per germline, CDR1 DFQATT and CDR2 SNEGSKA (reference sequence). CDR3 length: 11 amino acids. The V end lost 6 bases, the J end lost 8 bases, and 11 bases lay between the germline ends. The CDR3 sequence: CSAKTADTIYF. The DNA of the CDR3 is TGCAGTGCCAAAACCGCGGACACCATATATTTT.

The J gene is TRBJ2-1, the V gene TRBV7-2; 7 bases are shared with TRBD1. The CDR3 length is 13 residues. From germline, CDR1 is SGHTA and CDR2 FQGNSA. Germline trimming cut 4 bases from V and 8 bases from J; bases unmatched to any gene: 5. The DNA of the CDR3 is TGTGCCAGCAGCTCGTACAGGGGATATGAGCAGTTCTTC. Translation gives CASSSYRGYEQFF.

This chain's CDR3 is CSATAFTEAFF. In nucleotides, the CDR3 is TGCAGCGCTACAGCTTTCACTGAAGCTTTCTTT. V and J are TRBV29-1 and TRBJ1-1; no clear D. Germline V gene sequence: CDR1 SQVTM, CDR2 ANQGSEA. Trimming removed 7 bases from V and 4 bases from J, with 10 bases in between. The CDR3 loop spans 11 amino acids.